Shown below are 24 T cell receptor beta chains from a single sample sequenced in a study of cytomegalovirus exposure and HLA in healthy donors. Primers included in the PCR were 60 Vbeta and 13 Jbeta primers. The data were produced by immunoSEQ multiplex PCR, yet TCRdb's version contains in-frame clones alone and is incomplete. The data show about 130,000 clones, roughly four fifths seen once. What was sequenced was PBMCs. The source is a woman in her forties or fifties in good health and CMV-seronegative.

The genes are TRBV5-4 and TRBJ1-1; possibly TRBD1 for D (5 bases). Trimming took off 3 bases at V and 8 bases at J, with 11 bases between the two ends. Germline V gene data show CDR1 as SGHNT and CDR2 as YYREEE (reference sequence). The CDR3 loop spans 12 amino acids. The CDR3 sequence is CASSYYGGEAFF. The CDR3 DNA follows: TGTGCCAGCAGCTACTACGGGGGGGAAGCTTTCTTT. The full variable domain, its missing parts supplied by reference TRBV5-4 and TRBJ1-1, is ETGVTQSPTHLIKTRGQQVTLRCSSQSGHNTVSWYQQALGQGPQFIFQYYREEENGRGNFPPRFSGLQFPNYSSELNVNALELDDSALYLCASSYYGGEAFFGQGTRLTVV.

The rearrangement uses TRBV19 and TRBJ2-5; D may be TRBD2 (6 bases). Deletions cut 5 bases from V and 2 bases from J, with 12 bases between. The germline CDR1 and CDR2 sequences are LNHDA and SQIVND (reference sequence). The CDR3 covers 14 residues. CDR3: CASSRSGRQETQYF. As DNA, the CDR3 is TGTGCCAGTAGTCGGAGCGGGCGGCAAGAGACCCAGTACTTC.

This clone was counted once. This chain links TRBV25-1 with TRBJ2-3; a weak D match, TRBD1 (5 bases). This CDR3 is 11 amino acids long. CDR1 is MGHDK and CDR2 is SYGVNS in the germline V gene. V gave up 5 bases and J gave up 6 bases, with 6 bases separating them. The CDR3: CASSRGDTQYF. In DNA, the CDR3 is TGTGCCAGCAGTAGGGGTGATACGCAGTATTTT.

V and J are TRBV18 and TRBJ1-1; D unresolved. Trimming took 1 base from V and 1 from J, leaving 13 bases between them. The CDR3 consists of 16 residues. Germline values: CDR1 KGHSH, CDR2 LQKENI. The CDR3 DNA reads as TGTGCCAGCTCACCACGCCCAAGCAATTCGAACACTGAAGCTTTCTTT. This encodes CASSPRPSNSNTEAFF.

This clone was detected only once. The chain joins TRBV7-2 to TRBJ1-2; 7 positions match TRBD1. V shed 5 bases and J 3 bases; nucleotides not matched to a gene: 6. The CDR3 runs 14 residues. Germline V gene sequence: CDR1 SGHTA, CDR2 FQGNSA. In nucleotides, the CDR3 is TGTGCCAGCAGCCTCGACAGGGAGGACTATGGCTACACCTTC. This translates into CASSLDREDYGYTF.

The chain has TRBV27 and TRBJ1-5; D gene ambiguous. Germline CDR1 MNHEY, CDR2 SMNVEV (reference sequence). Trimming removed 7 bases at V and 3 bases at J, with 16 bases between. The CDR3 sequence is 15 residues long. CDR3 nucleotides: TGTGCCAGCACAAGAGTGGCGGGTGACAATCAGCCCCAGCATTTT. This encodes CASTRVAGDNQPQHF.

Only one count was recorded for this clone. J is TRBJ1-2 and V is TRBV30; D perhaps matches TRBD1 (5 bases). The germline CDR1 and CDR2 sequences are GTSNPN and SVGIG (reference sequence). The V end was cut by 2 bases, the J end by 7 bases, with 11 bases between. CDR3 size: 12 residues. The CDR3 reads CAWSRGDGGYTF. Here the CDR3 DNA reads TGTGCCTGGAGTCGGGGGGATGGTGGCTACACCTTC. Full variable domain (missing parts from reference TRBV30 and TRBJ1-2): SQTIHQWPATLVQPVGSPLSLECTVEGTSNPNLYWYRQAAGRGLQLLFYSVGIGQISSEVPQNLSASRPQDRQFILSSKKLLLSDSGFYLCAWSRGDGGYTFGSGTRLTVV.

This clone was recorded only once. This chain uses TRBV4-1 with TRBJ1-3; D not resolved. V was shortened by 0 bases and J by 7 bases, with 19 bases between the two germline ends. The CDR3 extends over 17 amino acids. The germline CDR1 and CDR2 sequences are MGHRA and YSYEKL. The CDR3 region is CASSQDAPASVRNTIYF. The DNA of the CDR3 is TGCGCCAGCAGCCAAGATGCCCCGGCGTCGGTCAGGAACACCATATATTTT.

J is TRBJ1-1 and V is TRBV5-4; TRBD1 matches 11 bases. The CDR3 contains 13 residues. V dropped 5 bases and J dropped 10; count of bases not matched to a gene: 7. Germline CDR1 is SGHNT and CDR2 is YYREEE (reference sequence). The DNA of the CDR3 is TGTGCCAGCAGTTATGGACAGGGGGCTGTAGCTTTCTTT. This sequence encodes CASSYGQGAVAFF.

This rearrangement joins TRBV7-2 to TRBJ2-1; perhaps TRBD2 as D (5 bases). V lost 4 bases and J lost 5, with 15 bases in between. The CDR3 is 15 residues long. Germline CDR1 and CDR2: SGHTA and FQGNSA. As DNA, the CDR3 is TGTGCCAGCAGCTCCCCCCGAGCGGCCCACAATGAGCAGTTCTTC. It encodes CASSSPRAAHNEQFF.

The rearrangement links TRBV5-1 to TRBJ2-2; TRBD2 matches 10 bases. Germline CDR1 SGHRS, CDR2 YFSETQ. There are 16 residues in the CDR3. Losses at the gene ends were 4 bases for V and 5 bases for J; bases not matched to a gene: 8. The CDR3 DNA reads TGCGCCAGCAGCGCAACCGGGACTAGCGCTACCGGGGAGCTGTTTTTT. It codes for CASSATGTSATGELFF. The full variable domain, in which reference TRBV5-1 and TRBJ2-2 provide the parts outside the CDR3, is KAGVTQTPRYLIKTRGQQVTLSCSPISGHRSVSWYQQTPGQGLQFLFEYFSETQRNKGNFPGRFSGRQFSNSRSEMNVSTLELGDSALYLCASSATGTSATGELFFGEGSRLTVL.

This rearrangement joins TRBV7-2 to TRBJ1-4; 7 bases match TRBD1. V shed 4 bases and J 14 bases; nucleotides not matched to a gene: 13. Germline assignment: CDR1 SGHTA and CDR2 FQGNSA. The CDR3 covers 14 residues. CDR3 sequence (DNA): TGTGCCAGCAGCTCCGACAGGAGACAGGGAGAGCTGTTTTTT. Protein product: CASSSDRRQGELFF.

This clone showed up just a few times. The chain employs TRBV5-4 and TRBJ1-1; weak D call: TRBD1 (6 bases). V lost 4 bases to trimming and J lost 3 bases, with 16 bases between them. The CDR3 runs 15 residues. Germline CDR1 and CDR2: SGHNT and YYREEE (reference sequence). The DNA of the CDR3 is TGTGCCAGCAGCCGCGACGCAGGGGATTACACTGAAGCTTTCTTT. The encoded protein is CASSRDAGDYTEAFF.

The chain couples TRBV7-2 to TRBJ1-5, with TRBD1 as a possible D gene (6 bases). Germline V gene sequence: CDR1 SGHTA, CDR2 FQGNSA. V was pared by 6 bases and J by 4 bases, with 16 bases between. CDR3 length: 15 residues. As DNA, the CDR3 is TGTGCCAGCAGTGCAGGGGATTCATTGAATCAGCCCCAGCATTTT. Amino acids: CASSAGDSLNQPQHF.

The chain is built from TRBV29-1 and TRBJ2-5; 8 positions match TRBD1. Germline assignment: CDR1 SQVTM and CDR2 ANQGSEA. V lost 5 bases, J lost 4 bases, and 3 bases stayed unmatched. The CDR3 length is 12 residues. The DNA of the CDR3 is TGCAGCGTTTTACAGGGGGGAGAGACCCAGTACTTC. Encoded protein: CSVLQGGETQYF.

The genes are TRBV15 and TRBJ2-7, with 14 bases fitting TRBD2. V lost 5 bases and J lost 3; bases outside the gene matches: 6. The CDR3 has 16 residues. The germline CDR1 and CDR2 sequences are LNHNV and YYDKDF (reference sequence). CDR3 DNA sequence: TGTGCCACCAGCGACGGGACTAGCGGGAGCTACTACGAGCAGTACTTC. It specifies CATSDGTSGSYYEQYF.

The chain carries TRBV5-1 and TRBJ1-1; TRBD1 is a possible D gene (6 bases). The CDR3 has 15 amino acids. Per germline, CDR1 SGHRS and CDR2 YFSETQ. Trimming pared 4 bases from V and 2 bases from J, leaving 15 bases between. The CDR3 loop reads CASSLYRELNTEAFF. CDR3 in DNA: TGCGCCAGCAGCCTATACAGGGAACTAAACACTGAAGCTTTCTTT.

The rearrangement joins TRBV5-6 to TRBJ1-2, with D unclear. Trimming stripped 4 bases from V and 7 bases from J, with 17 bases between. Germline CDR1 SGHDT, CDR2 YYEEEE. The CDR3 runs to 14 residues. Here the CDR3 DNA reads TGTGCCAGCAGCCCAAGTGGAGGGTCCGGTGGCTACACCTTC. Its protein is CASSPSGGSGGYTF. The full variable domain, completed using reference TRBV5-6 and TRBJ1-2, is DAGVTQSPTHLIKTRGQQVTLRCSPKSGHDTVSWYQQALGQGPQFIFQYYEEEERQRGNFPDRFSGHQFPNYSSELNVNALLLGDSALYLCASSPSGGSGGYTFGSGTRLTVV.

The chain employs TRBV5-6 and TRBJ1-3; no firm D call. With 2 bases removed from V and 0 bases from J, the gap between germline ends came to 12 bases. The CDR3 is 16 amino acids. Germline V gives CDR1 SGHDT, CDR2 YYEEEE. In DNA, the CDR3 is TGTGCCAGCAGCTTCCCTGAGAGGCACTCTGGAAACACCATATATTTT. It translates to CASSFPERHSGNTIYF.

The rearrangement joins TRBV30 to TRBJ2-3; the D is unclear. In germline, CDR1 is GTSNPN, CDR2 SVGIG (reference sequence). Trimming shortened V by 4 bases and J by 2 bases, and 10 bases separated the two germline ends. This CDR3 spans 13 amino acids. The CDR3 bases are TGTGCCTGGAAGCAATACCCCACAGATACGCAGTATTTT. This sequence encodes CAWKQYPTDTQYF.

V and J are TRBV18 and TRBJ2-3; 8 bases map to TRBD2. The length of the CDR3 is 19 residues. Germline V gene sequence: CDR1 KGHSH, CDR2 LQKENI. The ends lost 1 base at V and 0 bases at J; junction bases unmatched: 12. CDR3 bases: TGTGCCAGCTCACCACGACGTAGCGGGAATACAACTAGCACAGATACGCAGTATTTT. Its protein is CASSPRRSGNTTSTDTQYF.

This chain links TRBV15 with TRBJ2-5, with 10 bases lining up with TRBD2. The V segment lost 5 bases and the J segment 1 base; nucleotides outside the gene matches: 4. CDR1 LNHNV and CDR2 YYDKDF come from the germline V gene (reference sequence). The length of the CDR3 is 15 residues. The CDR3 nucleotides are TGTGCCACCAGCTGGGCTAGCGGGAGCCAAGAGACCCAGTACTTC. Amino acid sequence: CATSWASGSQETQYF.

V is TRBV5-1 and J is TRBJ2-7, with a tentative D call TRBD1 (5 bases). CDR3 length: 14 residues. The germline V gene has CDR1 SGHRS and CDR2 YFSETQ. V lost 2 bases to trimming and J lost 7 bases, with 16 bases between them. The CDR3 here is CASSLDGRAWEQYF. CDR3 DNA sequence: TGCGCCAGCAGCTTAGATGGCAGGGCTTGGGAGCAGTACTTC.

This chain connects TRBV27 to TRBJ1-3; D gene ambiguous. Germline loops: CDR1 MNHEY, CDR2 SMNVEV (reference sequence). The CDR3 totals 15 residues. V was trimmed by 3 bases and J by 0 bases, leaving 9 bases between them. The CDR3: CASSLTRNSGNTIYF. The CDR3 DNA follows: TGTGCCAGCAGTTTGACGAGGAACTCTGGAAACACCATATATTTT.